This T cell receptor (beta chain) was profiled in a study of Ad26.COV2.S vaccination and SARS-CoV-2 variants. The CDR3 has 13 residues. The V and J ends lost 3 bases and 8 bases respectively, with 13 bases between them. CDR1 is SEHNR and CDR2 is FQNEAQ in the germline V gene (reference sequence). Assay: immunoSEQ multiplex PCR; the TCRdb copy retains only in-frame clones and omits some. This table holds 250,000 or so clones, around 85% found once. As to treatment: roughly 18 received Ad26.COV2.S at low or high dose, single or two shots; a few received placebo; per-sample allocation not given. Collection of samples fell on day 63 after the first vaccine or placebo injection. As its vector, the vaccine had Ad26, which expressed Wuhan-strain SARS-CoV-2 spike.

This sample comprised peripheral blood, obtained in a trial of Ad26.COV2.S vaccine versus placebo. This chain connects TRBV7-9 to TRBJ1-2; D is perhaps TRBD1 (6 bases). This TCR derives from a person between 18 and 65 years old who received the Ad26.COV2.S COVID-19 vaccine or a placebo. CDR3 sequence: CASSLATGWGYTF. The CDR3, as DNA: TGTGCCAGCAGCTTGGCAACAGGGTGGGGCTACACCTTC.